This T cell receptor beta chain appears in the sequencing data of a study of beta chain features in type 1 diabetes. TCRB transcripts that were expressed got sequenced, as all of the isolated RNA had been reverse transcribed. Assay: immunoSEQ multiplex PCR; the TCRdb copy retains only in-frame clones and omits some. Here the sample spans 350,000 or so clones, about 19% being singletons. Sequencing input: naive CD4+ T cells from blood. The clonotype was recovered from a woman aged 18-30 years in good health.

The CDR3, as DNA: TGTGCCAGCAGCCCCCGTAATCAAGAGACCCAGTACTTC. Protein product: CASSPRNQETQYF. The rearrangement joins TRBV9 to TRBJ2-5; no definite D call. Germline lookup yields CDR1 SGDLS and CDR2 YYNGEE. This CDR3 is built from 13 residues. The V gene lost 4 bases and the J gene lost 2 bases, with 9 bases spanning the gap.